This TCR beta chain was retrieved from a study of naive and memory T cell subsets. Cells stained for CD3, CD4, CD8, CD45RA and CD27 were sorted into four subsets. An equimolar mix of two oligonucleotides served as the beta constant-region primer for TRBC1 and TRBC2. Ligated cDNA was amplified by four rounds of PCR with nested alpha and beta constant-region primers and SP2. TCRdb recomputed calls from the UMI-ligation and nested PCR reads with MiXCR, one row per CDR3 protein. The data show about 120,000 distinct CDR3 sequences, with 30% to 45% seen just once and approximately 0.9% held by the top ten. General observations from the study: Over 95% of naive TCR sequences appeared only once, unlike memory subsets. In CD4 and CD8 cells, diversity dropped from naive through EMRA. Activation and differentiation may alter RNA-based TCR counts.

Comment on this clonotype: Its antigen remains unknown.

The CDR3 extends over 13 amino acids. The J segment lost 10 bases and the V segment lost 4 bases, leaving 7 bases of the junction unmatched. Germline loops: CDR1 SGHDT, CDR2 YYEEEE. This clonotype originated in a human donor in good health. The sample taken for sequencing was central memory CD4+ T cells from blood. The V and J genes are TRBV5-6 and TRBJ2-1, with 8 bases aligning to TRBD1. The CDR3 nucleotides read TGTGCCAGCAGCCCCGATGCAGGGGGCGAGCAGTTCTTC. This encodes CASSPDAGGEQFF.